Shown below are 31 T cell receptor beta chains from a single sample sequenced in a study of T cell changes during pregnancy in multiple sclerosis. The method was immunoSEQ multiplex PCR; TCRdb's version includes in-frame clones alone and lacks a portion of them. The sample includes over 100,000 clones, more than 85% seen only once; the top ten take 1.5%. The sequencing here drew on peripheral blood, taken in the third trimester of pregnancy. Source of these receptors: a female donor with multiple sclerosis, enrolled in a pregnancy study.

The chain is built from TRBV5-6 and TRBJ2-1; D gene uncertain. This CDR3 spans 15 amino acids. V was pared by 1 base and J by 2 bases, with 10 bases between. CDR1 is SGHDT and CDR2 is YYEEEE in the germline V gene. The CDR3 here is CASSLIILAYNEQFF. The CDR3 DNA reads as TGTGCCAGCAGCTTGATTATTTTAGCCTACAATGAGCAGTTCTTC.

The genes are TRBV7-2 and TRBJ1-5; a possible D gene is TRBD1 (6 bases). There are 14 residues in the CDR3. V shed 3 bases and J shed 5 bases, with 11 bases lying between them. Germline V gene lookup returns CDR1 SGHTA and CDR2 FQGNSA. CDR3 amino acids: CASSFRGGDQPQHF. For the CDR3, the DNA is TGTGCCAGCAGCTTTCGGGGGGGCGATCAGCCCCAGCATTTT.

The chain recombines TRBV6-6 with TRBJ2-5; no reliable D call. CDR3 length: 11 amino acids. V lost 8 bases and J 3 bases, leaving 7 bases between the germline ends. Per germline, CDR1 MNHNY and CDR2 SVGAGI (reference sequence). CDR3 DNA: TGTGCCAGCGGCTTAAAAGAGACCCAGTACTTC. Amino acid sequence: CASGLKETQYF.

The chain combines TRBV9 with TRBJ2-7; TRBD1 is a possible D gene (6 bases). Germline CDR1 reads SGDLS; CDR2 reads YYNGEE. Trimming took off 0 bases at V and 1 base at J, with 8 bases between the two ends. The CDR3 is made up of 14 amino acids. DNA of the CDR3: TGTGCCAGCAGCGTAGAGGACAGTTCCTACGAGCAGTACTTC. Its protein product is CASSVEDSSYEQYF.

The chain has TRBV27 and TRBJ2-1, with TRBD2 matching over 10 bases. The CDR3 contains 15 residues. V shed 2 bases, J shed 6 bases, and the junction held 4 bases outside the gene matches. Germline V gene sequence: CDR1 MNHEY, CDR2 SMNVEV (reference sequence). CDR3 sequence (DNA): TGTGCCAGCAGTTTAGAAAGCGGGGGGGTCAATGAGCAGTTCTTC. It encodes CASSLESGGVNEQFF.

The J gene is TRBJ1-5, the V gene TRBV7-2; 11 bases are shared with TRBD1. CDR3 length: 16 amino acids. The germline CDR1 and CDR2 sequences are SGHTA and FQGNSA. V shed 4 bases, J shed 5 bases, and the junction held 7 bases outside the gene matches. The CDR3 nucleotides are TGTGCCAGCAGCTCCCGGGACAGGGGGAGAGATCAGCCCCAGCATTTT. Amino acids: CASSSRDRGRDQPQHF. Based on the CDR3 plus reference TRBV7-2 and TRBJ1-5, the full variable domain is GAGVSQSPSNKVTEKGKDVELRCDPISGHTALYWYRQSLGQGLEFLIYFQGNSAPDKSGLPSDRFSAERTGGSVSTLTIQRTQQEDSAVYLCASSSRDRGRDQPQHFGDGTRLSIL.

The chain has TRBV27 and TRBJ1-2; a possible D gene is TRBD1 (5 bases). The CDR3 loop spans 14 amino acids. V dropped 2 bases and J dropped 13 bases, with 20 bases sitting between them. Germline V CDR1 and CDR2: MNHEY, SMNVEV (reference sequence). The CDR3, as DNA: TGTGCCAGCAGTTTAAGGGGTTTCGGGGGTCCCCCCACCTTC. Protein product: CASSLRGFGGPPTF.

The table lists this clone with a few counts. The chain employs TRBV28 and TRBJ1-5; 10 bases map to TRBD1. From germline, CDR1 is MDHEN and CDR2 SYDVKM. CDR3 length: 16 residues. V was pared by 4 bases and J by 0 bases, with 3 bases of the junction left unmatched. The CDR3 region has the DNA TGTGCCAGCAGTTCGACAGGGGGCTCTAGCAATCAGCCCCAGCATTTT. It is translated as CASSSTGGSSNQPQHF. Complete variable domain (other parts from reference TRBV28 and TRBJ1-5): DVKVTQSSRYLVKRTGEKVFLECVQDMDHENMFWYRQDPGLGLRLIYFSYDVKMKEKGDIPEGYSVSREKKERFSLILESASTNQTSMYLCASSSTGGSSNQPQHFGDGTRLSIL.

The V and J genes are TRBV10-3 and TRBJ2-4; tentatively, D is TRBD1 (6 bases). V gave up 6 bases and J gave up 0 bases, with 9 bases separating them. CDR1 and CDR2 from the germline V gene are ENHRY and SYGVKD. CDR3 length equals 14 residues. The CDR3 loop is CAISPGQAKNIQYF. Here the CDR3 DNA reads TGTGCCATCAGCCCGGGACAAGCCAAAAACATTCAGTACTTC.

The chain recombines TRBV5-4 with TRBJ2-5, with D unresolved. V was clipped by 0 bases and J by 2 bases, with 11 bases between them. This CDR3 spans 15 amino acids. The germline V gene encodes CDR1 SGHNT and CDR2 YYREEE (reference sequence). The CDR3 DNA follows: TGTGCCAGCAGCTTGGGTGTTGGAGTGCAAGAGACCCAGTACTTC. It encodes CASSLGVGVQETQYF. Full variable domain (rest looked up from reference TRBV5-4 and TRBJ2-5): ETGVTQSPTHLIKTRGQQVTLRCSSQSGHNTVSWYQQALGQGPQFIFQYYREEENGRGNFPPRFSGLQFPNYSSELNVNALELDDSALYLCASSLGVGVQETQYFGPGTRLLVL.

The chain uses TRBV5-1 and TRBJ1-1, with D perhaps TRBD1 (5 bases). Trimming pared 3 bases from V and 0 bases from J, leaving 6 bases between. This CDR3 is built from 13 residues. Germline V gene sequence: CDR1 SGHRS, CDR2 YFSETQ. CDR3 sequence: CASSSQVNTEAFF. CDR3 sequence (DNA): TGCGCCAGCAGCTCACAGGTGAACACTGAAGCTTTCTTT.

The V call is TRBV25-1, the J call TRBJ1-5; D is undetermined. CDR1 and CDR2 (germline): MGHDK, SYGVNS. There are 14 residues in the CDR3. Trimming shortened V by 4 bases and J by 0 bases, and 7 bases separated the two germline ends. The CDR3 sequence is CASSGPNSNQPQHF. CDR3 nucleotide sequence: TGTGCCAGCAGTGGTCCAAATAGCAATCAGCCCCAGCATTTT. Variable domain in full (rest from reference TRBV25-1 and TRBJ1-5): EADIYQTPRYLVIGTGKKITLECSQTMGHDKMYWYQQDPGMELHLIHYSYGVNSTEKGDLSSESTVSRIRTEHFPLTLESARPSHTSQYLCASSGPNSNQPQHFGDGTRLSIL.

The gene calls are TRBV9 and TRBJ2-1; D unclear. This CDR3 region has 13 residues. Trimming took 0 bases from V and 9 from J, leaving 10 bases between them. CDR1 is SGDLS and CDR2 is YYNGEE in the germline V gene. The CDR3 here is CASSVVSAGEQFF. The DNA for the CDR3 is TGTGCCAGCAGCGTAGTCTCCGCCGGTGAGCAGTTCTTC.

The chain recombines TRBV27 with TRBJ1-1, with a possible D match to TRBD1 (5 bases). CDR3 size: 15 residues. Per germline, CDR1 MNHEY and CDR2 SMNVEV (reference sequence). Deletions cut 3 bases from V and 4 bases from J, with 15 bases between. CDR3: CASSLGGRGVTEAFF. The DNA for the CDR3 is TGTGCCAGCAGTTTGGGTGGGCGGGGGGTCACTGAAGCTTTCTTT.

The chain joins TRBV29-1 to TRBJ1-2; weak D call: TRBD1 (5 bases). The V gene lost 6 bases and the J gene lost 6 bases, with 11 bases spanning the gap. Germline lookup yields CDR1 SQVTM and CDR2 ANQGSEA. The CDR3 totals 11 residues. CDR3 in DNA: TGCAGCGTCGGGGACTACCATGGCTACACCTTC. Translating it yields CSVGDYHGYTF.

The chain has TRBV7-8 and TRBJ1-5; possible D gene TRBD1, 6 bases. CDR1 and CDR2 (germline): SGHVS, FQNEAQ. The length of the CDR3 is 16 residues. Trimming stripped 5 bases from V and 0 bases from J, with 14 bases between. The CDR3 sequence: CASSQGSADSNQPQHF. For the CDR3, the DNA is TGTGCCAGCAGCCAGGGGTCGGCGGATAGCAATCAGCCCCAGCATTTT.

This chain joins TRBV20-1 and TRBJ1-1; unclear D gene. Trimming removed 5 bases at V and 2 bases at J, with 6 bases between. Germline V gives CDR1 DFQATT, CDR2 SNEGSKA (reference sequence). The CDR3 is made up of 11 amino acids. The DNA for the CDR3 is TGCAGTGCTCGCGGAAACACTGAAGCTTTCTTT. Translation: CSARGNTEAFF.

The rearrangement uses TRBV18 and TRBJ1-5; D might be TRBD1 (6 bases). The germline V gene has CDR1 KGHSH and CDR2 LQKENI. The CDR3 covers 15 residues. V dropped 5 bases and J dropped 4 bases, with 15 bases sitting between them. CDR3 amino acids: CASSYDRPQNQPQHF. CDR3 coding DNA: TGTGCCAGCTCATACGACAGGCCGCAGAATCAGCCCCAGCATTTT.

V usage is TRBV2 and J usage is TRBJ2-5; 7 bases align to TRBD2. From germline, CDR1 is SNHLY and CDR2 FYNNEI. V dropped 1 base and J dropped 7; count of bases not matched to a gene: 6. The CDR3 runs to 14 residues. The CDR3 sequence is CASSEESGVGTQYF. The CDR3 DNA follows: TGTGCCAGCAGTGAAGAGAGCGGGGTCGGGACCCAGTACTTC.

The chain uses TRBV19 and TRBJ1-5; tentative D call: TRBD1 (6 bases). The CDR3 is 13 amino acids. The germline V gene encodes CDR1 LNHDA and CDR2 SQIVND (reference sequence). Trimming took 11 bases from V and 4 from J, leaving 15 bases between them. DNA for the CDR3: TGTGCCTCGACCGGGACAATTAATCAGCCCCAGCATTTT. It codes for CASTGTINQPQHF.

J is TRBJ1-2 and V is TRBV28; no clear D. V lost 1 base to trimming and J lost 0 bases, with 12 bases between them. The CDR3 extends over 16 amino acids. Looked up from germline, CDR1 is MDHEN and CDR2 is SYDVKM. CDR3 loop: CASSLSNRPTNYGYTF. CDR3 sequence (DNA): TGTGCCAGCAGTTTATCGAACAGACCGACTAACTATGGCTACACCTTC.

The chain recombines TRBV6-5 with TRBJ1-4, with 7 bases aligning to TRBD1. The V segment lost 5 bases and the J segment 8 bases; nucleotides outside the gene matches: 8. CDR3 length: 14 amino acids. The germline gives CDR1 MNHEY, CDR2 SVGAGI. Here the CDR3 reads CASSQTGRTEKLFF. DNA of the CDR3: TGTGCCAGCAGTCAGACAGGGCGTACGGAAAAACTGTTTTTT.

V gene TRBV29-1 combines with J gene TRBJ1-2; no definite D call. From germline, CDR1 is SQVTM and CDR2 ANQGSEA. Trimming removed 5 bases from V and 2 bases from J, with 12 bases in between. There are 13 residues in the CDR3. The CDR3 region is CSVSRQLNYGYTF. CDR3 DNA sequence: TGCAGCGTTAGTCGGCAACTAAACTATGGCTACACCTTC. Full variable domain (remainder filled in from reference TRBV29-1 and TRBJ1-2): SAVISQKPSRDICQRGTSLTIQCQVDSQVTMMFWYRQQPGQSLTLIATANQGSEATYESGFVIDKFPISRPNLTFSTLTVSNMSPEDSSIYLCSVSRQLNYGYTFGSGTRLTVV.

The rearrangement uses TRBV2 and TRBJ2-7, with D possibly being TRBD2 (6 bases). Germline-derived CDR1 and CDR2 are SNHLY and FYNNEI. The V end lost 7 bases, the J end lost 7 bases, and 14 bases lay between the germline ends. This CDR3 is 12 amino acids long. The CDR3 loop is CASTGVIGEQYF. For the CDR3, the DNA is TGTGCCAGCACGGGGGTAATAGGGGAGCAGTACTTC.

This rearrangement joins TRBV6-5 to TRBJ2-5; D may be TRBD1 (6 bases). Trimming took 1 base from V and 2 from J, leaving 8 bases between them. The CDR3 length is 14 residues. CDR1 is MNHEY and CDR2 is SVGAGI in the germline V gene. The CDR3 coding sequence is TGTGCCAGCAGTTACTTCGGGACACAAGAGACCCAGTACTTC. Its translation is CASSYFGTQETQYF.

This chain uses TRBV11-1 with TRBJ1-3, with D unresolved. This CDR3 is 14 amino acids long. Trimming removed 5 bases at V and 1 base at J, with 9 bases between. Germline V gene lookup returns CDR1 SGHAT and CDR2 FQDESV (reference sequence). The CDR3 bases are TGTGCCAGCAGCGCACAGCATTCTGGAAACACCATATATTTT. Translated, it gives CASSAQHSGNTIYF.

The chain carries TRBV7-8 and TRBJ1-2; TRBD1 matches 11 bases. The V gene end was trimmed by 4 bases and the J gene end by 6 bases; junction bases not matched to a gene: 10. This CDR3 region has 16 residues. CDR1 SGHVS and CDR2 FQNEAQ come from the germline V gene. The chain's CDR3 is CASSWAWGQGGDGYTF. CDR3 bases: TGTGCCAGCAGCTGGGCTTGGGGACAGGGGGGCGATGGCTACACCTTC.

V is TRBV27 and J is TRBJ2-2; D gene uncertain. V dropped 0 bases and J dropped 4 bases, with 6 bases sitting between them. The CDR3 has 14 residues. Germline CDR1 MNHEY, CDR2 SMNVEV (reference sequence). CDR3 protein: CASSLSTLTGELFF. The CDR3 DNA reads as TGTGCCAGCAGTTTATCGACTCTCACCGGGGAGCTGTTTTTT.

J is TRBJ2-3 and V is TRBV27; D perhaps matches TRBD1 (6 bases). The CDR3 is made up of 17 amino acids. CDR1 and CDR2 from the germline V gene are MNHEY and SMNVEV (reference sequence). The ends were cut back, 5 bases at V and 0 bases at J, with 18 bases in the middle. The CDR3 nucleotides read TGTGCCAGCAGTACTAAGGGGACATCTACTAGCACAGATACGCAGTATTTT. Protein: CASSTKGTSTSTDTQYF.

This clone was observed a single time. CDR3 sequence: CASSGPTSGRRNEQFF. As DNA, the CDR3 is TGTGCCAGCAGTGGCCCTACTAGCGGGAGGAGGAATGAGCAGTTCTTC. This sequence joins TRBV27 and TRBJ2-1, with 12 bases aligning to TRBD2. Trimming removed 5 bases from V and 7 bases from J; junction bases left unmatched: 9. CDR3 length equals 16 residues. Germline CDR1 and CDR2: MNHEY and SMNVEV (reference sequence).

The chain is built from TRBV7-9 and TRBJ1-2; 7 bases agree with TRBD1. The CDR3 runs 15 residues. With 5 bases clipped from V and 6 bases from J, the junction kept 12 bases outside the gene matches. Germline V gene lookup returns CDR1 SEHNR and CDR2 FQNEAQ (reference sequence). The CDR3 is CASSRKGTVVDGYTF. The DNA of the CDR3 is TGTGCCAGCAGCCGGAAAGGGACAGTGGTCGATGGCTACACCTTC.